One TCR beta chain is described in this entry. The antigen it binds to is not known. Base qualities were left out, and no much larger clone turns up one base away. The method behind the library was the immunoSEQ multiplex PCR assay. A mixture of 60 forward primers for TCR Vbeta segments and 13 reverse primers for TCR Jbeta segments was used in the multiplex PCR. The CDR3 region of rearranged TCR beta genes was amplified from genomic DNA by a multiplex PCR assay. On the Illumina HiSeq System, the amplified TCR beta libraries were sequenced as 87-base-pair reads. In the paper's pipeline: Across the 666 repertoires, a later analysis counted tens of millions of unique TCR beta chains, 9.5 million to 12 million of which were shared by at least two donors. To remove PCR and sequencing errors, raw reads were error-corrected and collapsed into unique sequences using a nearest-neighbor algorithm that merged closely related sequences. To assign V, D and J gene segments, CDR3 sequences were aligned to IMGT reference sequences. For a sequence to be retained, a match of at least six nucleotides was required to both a V gene segment and a J gene segment. A rearrangement counted as productive if the CDR3 had no stop codons and remained in frame with V and J, and every other rearrangement counted as non-productive. Following IMGT convention, CDR3 was defined as the stretch from the second conserved V-encoded cysteine to the conserved J-encoded phenylalanine. In an earlier analysis of more than 550 of the donors, sequences lacking an unambiguous match to a single V gene segment were excluded. An earlier analysis of just under 600 of the donors called V segments functional above 56.7% productive rearrangements and segregating when the between-donor standard deviation exceeded 5%. To diagnose cytomegalovirus status from the catalog of TCR beta chain sequences, a statistical classification framework was built. A later analysis assigned V and J genes by comparing TCR nucleotide sequences with IMGT/GENE-DB human TR gene sequences. A later analysis assigned CDR3 sequences and most-parsimonious VDJ recombination scenarios with the TCRdist pipeline. In a later analysis, each TCR beta chain was defined by its CDR3 amino acid sequence together with its V-gene family, and reads without a unique V-gene family were excluded. In a later analysis, 550 to 650 highly shared, low-generation-probability nucleotide sequences were removed to address suspected cross-contamination and a sequencing artifact. In a later analysis, a clonal expansion index for each public chain was calculated from normalized within-repertoire ranks of inferred template counts. In a later analysis, generation probabilities were computed using a VDJ recombination model fitted to out-of-frame rearrangements, and the results were checked against IGoR. In a later analysis, TCR-TCR, TCR-HLA and TCR-CMV co-occurrence was scored with hypergeometric tests, and a repertoire-size bias correction was applied to TCR pairs. To estimate false discovery rates, a later analysis permuted the HLA or CMV assignments 20 times. In a later analysis, co-occurring TCRs were grouped using DBSCAN, and TCRdist sequence similarity was added for clustering within HLA-allele-positive subsets. Repertoires with fewer than 30,000 or more than 120,000 public chains, plus five repertoires with anomalous nucleotide sharing, were excluded from co-occurrence clustering. Drawn from immuneACCESS, this table holds only the in-frame rearrangements with V and J called that TCRdb kept. Clones are partly lost; checked studies trace under half to an unresolved V gene and leave the rest unexplained. The V and J calls and clone size come from that table; D and trimming were worked out from the DNA. The sample records over 150,000 clones, about 80% of which are singletons. Roughly 1.3% of the sample is in the top ten clones.

From its cysteine to its phenylalanine, the CDR3 spans 13 amino acids. The DNA shown is the 39-base CDR3, in frame from base 1. CDR1 MGHDK and CDR2 SYGVNS are derived from the germline V gene. V is cut by 7 bases and J by 4 bases, and the space between the germline ends is 13 bases. The cohort was made up of approximately 670 healthy bone marrow donors. At the time of sampling, all cohort members were nominally healthy, though unrecorded immune exposures were likely present. The donor was CMV seronegative and was included in the group of a few hundred seronegative cohort members. A peripheral blood sample was provided by each donor, and peripheral blood mononuclear cells were used for TCR beta sequencing. The Qiagen DNeasy Blood Extraction Kit was used to extract genomic DNA from the blood cell samples. This entry belongs to a study of cytomegalovirus exposure and HLA in healthy donors (dated by TCRdb to about 2017). A note on the overall study: An earlier analysis of some 620 of the donors reported 276 Gb of sequence data and around 110 million unique TCR beta sequences obtained from around 180 million T cells. About 300 gigabases of sequencing data and tens of millions of unique TCR sequences were included in an early release covering around 650 HLA-typed donors. Of the roughly 400 genotyped donors, 65% to 90% fell in the genetic ancestry cluster associated with self-reported Caucasian donors. The study aimed to test whether signatures of past pathogen exposure could be identified by cataloging public T cell receptors. Using immunosequencing, the study profiled T cell repertoires from around 670 subjects and related those repertoires to cytomegalovirus serostatus. In addition to the first cohort of 650 to 800 subjects, a separate validation cohort of approximately 110 different subjects was used. To predict cytomegalovirus infection status, the study combined high-throughput TCR immunosequencing, statistical association of individual TCRs with disease status, and machine learning. A later analysis re-examined previously published TCR beta repertoires from more than 550 donors and added high-resolution HLA genotyping to investigate patterns of TCR occurrence. In the later analysis, no new phenotypic data were used to find candidate immune exposures; instead, reliance was placed on TCR beta sequences and their occurrence across donors. An earlier analysis of more than 450 of the donors used high-throughput TCR beta sequencing to judge whether each TCR beta V gene segment behaved as functional or pseudogenic. Alongside the repertoire data, information on donor age, sex, ethnicity and CMV serostatus was compiled. In a later genetic analysis, genome-wide SNP genotypes for about three fifths of the roughly 670 donors were used, and that subset was treated as a discovery cohort. All discovery cohort repertoires had been generated using a single sequencing platform. HLA typing included class I and class II loci at four-digit resolution. The number of typed donors differed by locus: about 620-640 for A, B, C, DRB1 and DQB1; approximately 520 for DQA1; 606 for DPA1; and roughly 470 for DPB1. Because of strong linkage in the cohort, a few DR-DQ haplotypes were treated as single units for association and clustering. On average, roughly 200,000 unique TCR beta nucleotide sequences were sequenced per donor among a few hundred genotyped donors of the cohort, with 15% to 20% of those sequences being non-productive. On the study overall, not on this receptor specifically: Across donors, most TCR sequences were observed very rarely, whereas some public TCRs were present in many individuals. CMV serostatus was the only immune exposure information available for the cohort. A later analysis found that HLA-associated TCR beta chains were more clonally expanded and had lower generation probabilities than equally common non-associated chains. The study gave a list of 150 to 200 TCR beta chains associated with cytomegalovirus. In a later analysis, most CMV-associated TCR beta chains were found to appear HLA-restricted, with HLA associations seemingly driven largely by CMV exposure. According to a later analysis, TCR association rates differed among HLA loci, with DRB1 alleles showing the most associated TCRs and HLA-C alleles showing the fewest. A cluster of highly shared sequence variants was judged likely to be a technical artifact of the sequencing pipeline. A further reported finding was that TCR beta sequences accurately predicted the HLA-A and HLA-B alleles for most subjects in the first cohort. A few of the identified cytomegalovirus-associated TCR beta chains were confirmed in vitro to be specific for cytomegalovirus antigens. Some IMGT-functional V segments, including TRBV6-2 and TRBV6-3, could not be distinguished by the 87-base-pair reads and were therefore excluded. In an earlier analysis of 587 of the donors, most TCR beta V segments were observed in productive rearrangements about 87% or about 30% of the time, broadly matching IMGT annotations. Because HLA typing was missing for some donors at each locus, association tests included only the typed subset. In a later genetic analysis, a missense DCLRE1C variant was associated with V-gene and J-gene trimming of TCR beta chains, and the association was replicated in an independent cohort. Specific HLA alleles were associated with some 15,000 TCR beta sequences at a false discovery rate of 0.05 in a later analysis. Linkage disequilibrium might explain the correlated functional status among segregating V segments, but an unknown experimental factor could not be ruled out. The presence/absence analyses assumed that sequencing depth was roughly uniform across donors, and that assumption may not be true. In a later analysis, several top co-occurrence clusters were reported to appear linked to parvovirus B19, influenza, CMV and Epstein-Barr virus. According to the authors, the approach could potentially be generalized to other disease states and immunological phenotypes. The earlier analysis of around 600 of the donors excluded roughly 16 rarely observed V segments, including chromosome 9 orphons, because counts were too low. This cohort had only TCR beta chains sequenced, and the lack of alpha or paired-chain data limited which features could be detected. In both the original and validation cohorts, the classifier was reported to diagnose cytomegalovirus status with high specificity and sensitivity. According to a later genetic analysis, donors in an Asian-associated ancestry cluster had fewer N-insertions in productive TCRs than the approximately 650-donor mean. When HLA alleles, especially DR and DQ, strongly co-occurred, TCR associations were difficult to assign to individual alleles.

This sequence was found in a woman aged 50 to 65 in good health and CMV-seronegative. The sequence links TRBV25-1 to TRBJ1-2, and perhaps TRBD1 as D gene, on 5 matching bases. Source material: PBMCs. The nucleotides are TGTGCCAGCAATCCAGGACACCCCTATGGCTACACCTTC. Its amino acids are CASNPGHPYGYTF.